The next 31 T cell receptor beta chains were all read from a single sample in a study of cytomegalovirus exposure and HLA in healthy donors. PCR primers comprised 60 Vbeta and 13 Jbeta primers. Libraries were prepared by immunoSEQ multiplex PCR; TCRdb keeps only in-frame clonotypes and omits some of them. There are about 130,000 clones in the sample; 78% occur only once, and around 1.8% lies in the top ten. Sequencing used PBMCs. The origin of the receptors is a woman aged 40 to 50 in good health and CMV-seronegative.

V usage is TRBV7-9 and J usage is TRBJ2-7, with 7 bases fitting TRBD1. Losses at the gene ends were 5 bases for V and 3 bases for J; bases not matched to a gene: 10. The germline V gene has CDR1 SEHNR and CDR2 FQNEAQ (reference sequence). CDR3 length equals 15 residues. The CDR3 here is CASSNAGTDLYEQYF. The CDR3 region has the DNA TGTGCCAGCAGCAATGCCGGGACAGACCTCTACGAGCAGTACTTC.

The V and J genes are TRBV18 and TRBJ2-7; tentative D call: TRBD2 (5 bases). There are 14 residues in the CDR3. Germline CDR1 is KGHSH and CDR2 is LQKENI. V lost 8 bases to trimming and J lost 5 bases, with 19 bases between them. The CDR3 spells CASLKGASLHEQYF. The CDR3, as DNA: TGTGCCAGCCTCAAGGGAGCATCCTTACACGAGCAGTACTTC. The full variable domain, with the rest looked up from reference TRBV18 and TRBJ2-7, is NAGVMQNPRHLVRRRGQEARLRCSPMKGHSHVYWYRQLPEEGLKFMVYLQKENIIDESGMPKERFSAEFPKEGPSILRIQQVVRGDSAAYFCASLKGASLHEQYFGPGTRLTVT.

This clone was observed a handful of times. The chain joins TRBV10-3 to TRBJ2-3, with 8 positions matching TRBD2. V was pared by 3 bases and J by 4 bases, with 12 bases of the junction left unmatched. Germline V gene lookup returns CDR1 ENHRY and CDR2 SYGVKD. The CDR3 runs to 17 residues. CDR3 DNA: TGTGCCATCAGTGACCCGACTACGGCGGGAGGCGCAGATACGCAGTATTTT. Its translation: CAISDPTTAGGADTQYF.

The rearrangement links TRBV9 to TRBJ2-3, with D tentatively TRBD1 (6 bases). Between the trimmed V and J ends, which lost 2 bases and 3 bases, there was a span of 13 bases. Germline CDR1 SGDLS, CDR2 YYNGEE. The CDR3 runs 15 residues. CDR3 sequence: CASSVSGTWTDTQYF. The CDR3 DNA reads TGTGCCAGCAGCGTCTCCGGGACATGGACAGATACGCAGTATTTT. The full variable domain, rest sourced from reference TRBV9 and TRBJ2-3, is DSGVTQTPKHLITATGQRVTLRCSPRSGDLSVYWYQQSLDQGLQFLIQYYNGEERAKGNILERFSAQQFPDLHSELNLSSLELGDSALYFCASSVSGTWTDTQYFGPGTRLTVL.

CDR3 region: CASSPRAGSTGELFF. In DNA, the CDR3 is TGTGCCAGCAGCCCCCGGGCAGGGTCCACCGGGGAGCTGTTTTTT. V gene TRBV11-3 combines with J gene TRBJ2-2; perhaps TRBD1 as D (5 bases). This CDR3 has 15 residues. Germline V lookup: CDR1 SGHNT, CDR2 YENEEA. Trimming pared 5 bases from V and 4 bases from J, leaving 14 bases between. The full variable domain, completed using reference TRBV11-3 and TRBJ2-2, is EAGVVQSPRYKIIEKKQPVAFWCNPISGHNTLYWYLQNLGQGPELLIRYENEEAVDDSQLPKDRFSAERLKGVDSTLKIQPAELGDSAVYLCASSPRAGSTGELFFGEGSRLTVL.

The rearrangement uses TRBV5-4 and TRBJ2-2; no clear D gene. The CDR3 totals 16 residues. V was clipped by 0 bases and J by 1 base, with 10 bases between them. Germline V gene sequence: CDR1 SGHNT, CDR2 YYREEE (reference sequence). DNA for the CDR3: TGTGCCAGCAGCTTGGGCGGCACTTTGAACACCGGGGAGCTGTTTTTT. Protein product: CASSLGGTLNTGELFF.

The chain carries TRBV29-1 and TRBJ2-3; TRBD2 matches 9 bases. The CDR3 length is 15 residues. From germline, CDR1 is SQVTM and CDR2 ANQGSEA. V lost 7 bases, J lost 5 bases, and 13 bases stayed unmatched. In nucleotides, the CDR3 is TGCAGCGCCTCACCCCGCGGGGGGGCGGGAGATACGCAGTATTTT. Encoded protein: CSASPRGGAGDTQYF.

This chain links TRBV5-1 with TRBJ1-3, with D perhaps matching TRBD1 (6 bases). The CDR3 totals 14 residues. Germline V gene data show CDR1 as SGHRS and CDR2 as YFSETQ. V lost 1 base to trimming and J lost 4 bases, with 9 bases between them. CDR3 loop: CASSLLGQGNTIYF. CDR3 DNA: TGCGCCAGCAGCTTGCTTGGACAGGGAAACACCATATATTTT. The whole variable domain, filled in from reference TRBV5-1 and TRBJ1-3, reads KAGVTQTPRYLIKTRGQQVTLSCSPISGHRSVSWYQQTPGQGLQFLFEYFSETQRNKGNFPGRFSGRQFSNSRSEMNVSTLELGDSALYLCASSLLGQGNTIYFGEGSWLTVV.

V gene TRBV5-1 combines with J gene TRBJ2-7; D might be TRBD2 (6 bases). From germline, CDR1 is SGHRS and CDR2 YFSETQ. Trimming took off 0 bases at V and 5 bases at J, with 12 bases between the two ends. This CDR3 contains 14 residues. In DNA, the CDR3 is TGCGCCAGCAGCTTGGGAGGGAGGCTGGACGAGCAGTACTTC. This sequence encodes CASSLGGRLDEQYF.

V is TRBV10-1 and J is TRBJ1-2; TRBD1 matches at 11 bases. Trimming removed 6 bases from V and 3 bases from J; junction bases left unmatched: 18. The CDR3 extends over 19 amino acids. Germline V lookup: CDR1 WNHNN, CDR2 SYGVQD (reference sequence). In DNA form, the CDR3 reads TGCGCCAGCAGGGCAGGATCTGGGACAGGGGGTAAACTGTACTATGGCTACACCTTC. Its translation: CASRAGSGTGGKLYYGYTF.

This clone was detected a few times. V is TRBV28 and J is TRBJ1-4; D is possibly TRBD1 (5 bases). The V gene's germline CDR1 is MDHEN and CDR2 SYDVKM. CDR3 length: 15 amino acids. The germline V and J ends were trimmed by 0 bases and 5 bases, with 10 bases remaining between them. The CDR3 bases are TGTGCCAGCAGTTTATGGACAGAAGAAAATGAAAAACTGTTTTTT. It translates to CASSLWTEENEKLFF.

The gene calls are TRBV19 and TRBJ1-1; D may be TRBD1 (5 bases). With 3 bases removed from V and 7 bases from J, the gap between germline ends came to 18 bases. This CDR3 comprises 15 residues. CDR1 LNHDA and CDR2 SQIVND come from the germline V gene (reference sequence). The CDR3 bases are TGTGCCAGTAGTATCCTGAACAGGCATCCTTTTGAAGCTTTCTTT. As protein: CASSILNRHPFEAFF.

The V call is TRBV7-8, the J call TRBJ2-3; 15 nucleotides agree with TRBD2. V trimming: 5 bases; J trimming: 2 bases; junction bases outside the gene matches: 8. The CDR3 runs to 18 residues. Germline CDR1 and CDR2: SGHVS and FQNEAQ. Here the CDR3 DNA reads TGTGCCAGCAGCAACTTAGGACTAGCGGGAGGGATCACAGATACGCAGTATTTT. This translates into CASSNLGLAGGITDTQYF.

The rearrangement joins TRBV5-6 to TRBJ1-1, with 7 bases that match TRBD1. This CDR3 has 14 residues. CDR1 is SGHDT and CDR2 is YYEEEE in the germline V gene. Trimming cost V 2 bases and J 4 bases; bases outside gene matches: 5. CDR3 loop: CASSFPTGATEAFF. For the CDR3, the DNA is TGTGCCAGCAGCTTTCCCACAGGGGCCACTGAAGCTTTCTTT.

Here the CDR3 reads CASSLLAGELDEQFF. The CDR3 DNA follows: TGTGCCAGCAGCCTACTAGCGGGAGAGTTGGATGAGCAGTTCTTC. The chain combines TRBV6-4 with TRBJ2-1; 11 bases are shared with TRBD2. Trimming removed 6 bases from V and 8 bases from J; junction bases left unmatched: 9. CDR1 is MRHNA, CDR2 SNTAGT, per germline. The CDR3 covers 15 residues.

The rearrangement uses TRBV28 and TRBJ1-2, with 7 bases fitting TRBD1. J lost 0 bases, V lost 7 bases, and 8 bases had no gene match. Germline CDR1 is MDHEN and CDR2 is SYDVKM. The CDR3 extends over 15 amino acids. The CDR3 spells CASTAGQEANYGYTF. The CDR3 DNA reads as TGTGCCAGCACCGCTGGACAGGAAGCTAACTATGGCTACACCTTC.

This clone was seen a handful of times. The rearrangement uses TRBV7-6 and TRBJ1-5, with D unresolved. The CDR3 is made up of 14 amino acids. Germline values: CDR1 SGHVS, CDR2 FNYEAQ. Trimming pared 5 bases from V and 1 base from J, leaving 9 bases between. DNA of the CDR3: TGTGCCAGCAGCCCTGCGGGCAGCAATCAGCCCCAGCATTTT. Translated: CASSPAGSNQPQHF.

The sample holds one count of this clone. The CDR3 spells CASGRDESSYEQYF. The CDR3 nucleotides are TGTGCCAGCGGGCGGGACGAAAGCTCCTACGAGCAGTACTTC. This rearrangement joins TRBV18 to TRBJ2-5; D may be TRBD2 (6 bases). The J call is in doubt because the DNA end fits TRBJ2-7 better. Germline V gene sequence: CDR1 KGHSH, CDR2 LQKENI. The CDR3 has 14 residues.

The V call is TRBV28, the J call TRBJ2-1; maybe TRBD1 (6 bases). Germline CDR1 reads MDHEN; CDR2 reads SYDVKM. This CDR3 has 14 residues. V shed 7 bases and J shed 8 bases, with 18 bases lying between them. The CDR3 nucleotides read TGTGCCAGCACTGAAGGGACATCTCGGTATGAGCAGTTCTTC. This translates into CASTEGTSRYEQFF. Combining the CDR3 with reference TRBV28 and TRBJ2-1 gives the whole variable domain DVKVTQSSRYLVKRTGEKVFLECVQDMDHENMFWYRQDPGLGLRLIYFSYDVKMKEKGDIPEGYSVSREKKERFSLILESASTNQTSMYLCASTEGTSRYEQFFGPGTRLTVL.

The rearrangement uses TRBV14 and TRBJ1-2; unclear D gene. The V gene lost 2 bases and the J gene lost 4 bases, with 5 bases spanning the gap. This CDR3 spans 12 amino acids. Looked up from germline, CDR1 is SGHDN and CDR2 is FVKESK. CDR3 DNA sequence: TGTGCCAGCAGCCAATACGGCTATGGCTACACCTTC. Encoded protein: CASSQYGYGYTF.

In its sample, this clone was seen a few times. This sequence joins TRBV9 and TRBJ2-5; 9 nucleotides line up with TRBD2. Germline trimming cut 4 bases from V and 3 bases from J; bases unmatched to any gene: 4. CDR1 is SGDLS and CDR2 is YYNGEE in the germline V gene. CDR3 length: 14 amino acids. This CDR3 reads CASSPLAGEETQYF. The DNA of the CDR3 is TGTGCCAGCAGCCCCTTAGCGGGGGAAGAGACCCAGTACTTC.

The rearrangement uses TRBV6-5 and TRBJ2-6; D is unresolved. CDR3 length: 14 amino acids. V was shortened by 3 bases and J by 1 base, with 4 bases between the two germline ends. Germline-derived CDR1 and CDR2 are MNHEY and SVGAGI. CDR3 sequence (DNA): TGTGCCAGCAGTTATTCATCTGGGGCCAACGTCCTGACTTTC. Translation: CASSYSSGANVLTF.

V gene TRBV5-1 combines with J gene TRBJ2-3; 8 nucleotides agree with TRBD2. Trimming cost V 3 bases and J 0 bases; bases outside gene matches: 6. In germline, CDR1 is SGHRS, CDR2 YFSETQ. This CDR3 spans 16 amino acids. The CDR3 loop is CASSSLLAASTDTQYF. The CDR3 nucleotides read TGCGCCAGCAGCTCCTTACTAGCGGCTAGCACAGATACGCAGTATTTT. Full variable domain (rest looked up from reference TRBV5-1 and TRBJ2-3): KAGVTQTPRYLIKTRGQQVTLSCSPISGHRSVSWYQQTPGQGLQFLFEYFSETQRNKGNFPGRFSGRQFSNSRSEMNVSTLELGDSALYLCASSSLLAASTDTQYFGPGTRLTVL.

The chain has TRBV4-2 and TRBJ1-2; 7 nucleotides match TRBD1. J gave up 3 bases and V 3 bases, and 4 bases lay outside the gene matches. Per germline, CDR1 LGHNA and CDR2 YNFKEQ. The CDR3 is 14 amino acids. CDR3: CASSQGDRDYGYTF. In DNA form, the CDR3 reads TGTGCCAGCAGCCAGGGAGACAGGGACTATGGCTACACCTTC.

This chain uses TRBV5-1 with TRBJ2-7; 7 positions match TRBD2. From germline, CDR1 is SGHRS and CDR2 YFSETQ. The V segment lost 0 bases and the J segment 3 bases; nucleotides outside the gene matches: 6. The CDR3 loop spans 15 amino acids. The CDR3 nucleotides are TGCGCCAGCAGCTTGGGGGCGGGAGACAGCTACGAGCAGTACTTC. This gives the protein CASSLGAGDSYEQYF.

The J gene is TRBJ1-2, the V gene TRBV19; D ambiguous. The V gene's germline CDR1 is LNHDA and CDR2 SQIVND (reference sequence). V shed 0 bases and J shed 4 bases, with 21 bases lying between them. CDR3 length: 18 residues. The chain's CDR3 is CASSIEDRRLLISYGYTF. CDR3 coding DNA: TGTGCCAGTAGTATAGAAGACCGCAGGCTTCTAATTTCCTATGGCTACACCTTC. The full variable domain, completed using reference TRBV19 and TRBJ1-2, is DGGITQSPKYLFRKEGQNVTLSCEQNLNHDAMYWYRQDPGQGLRLIYYSQIVNDFQKGDIAEGYSVSREKKESFPLTVTSAQKNPTAFYLCASSIEDRRLLISYGYTFGSGTRLTVV.

The chain has TRBV2 and TRBJ2-7; TRBD1 matches 7 bases. Germline V gives CDR1 SNHLY, CDR2 FYNNEI. With V trimmed by 6 bases and J by 3 bases, 11 bases remained unmatched. The CDR3 is 15 residues long. The CDR3 DNA sequence: TGTGCCAGCAGGCCGACAGGGAAATCGGTCTACGAGCAGTACTTC. Protein: CASRPTGKSVYEQYF.

As to this clone: The sample carries other DNA sequences with the same CDR3. V is TRBV5-1 and J is TRBJ2-3; D uncertain. There are 15 residues in the CDR3. The V end was cut by 0 bases, the J end by 3 bases, with 11 bases between. Germline CDR1 and CDR2: SGHRS and YFSETQ. In DNA, the CDR3 is TGCGCCAGCAGCTTGGGGCCGGGTATGACAGATACGCAGTATTTT. Its protein product is CASSLGPGMTDTQYF.

V gene TRBV28 combines with J gene TRBJ2-7; 15 positions match TRBD2. After removal of 3 bases from V and 6 bases from J, the junction contained 0 bases not matched to a gene. The CDR3 runs to 14 residues. Germline V lookup: CDR1 MDHEN, CDR2 SYDVKM. CDR3 bases: TGTGCCAGCAGTTTGGGACTAGCGGGAGGCGAGCAGTACTTC. This gives the protein CASSLGLAGGEQYF. Using reference TRBV28 and TRBJ2-7 for the parts outside the CDR3, the full variable domain is DVKVTQSSRYLVKRTGEKVFLECVQDMDHENMFWYRQDPGLGLRLIYFSYDVKMKEKGDIPEGYSVSREKKERFSLILESASTNQTSMYLCASSLGLAGGEQYFGPGTRLTVT.

The V call is TRBV30, the J call TRBJ2-1; TRBD2 aligns across 10 bases. Germline values: CDR1 GTSNPN, CDR2 SVGIG (reference sequence). V trimming: 1 base; J trimming: 3 bases; junction bases outside the gene matches: 18. The CDR3 extends over 20 amino acids. Here the CDR3 reads CAWSGLRRLAGDPNYNEQFF. The CDR3 bases are TGTGCCTGGAGTGGGCTCCGTAGGCTAGCGGGAGACCCTAACTACAATGAGCAGTTCTTC.

About this clone itself: The sample carries other DNA sequences with the same CDR3. This chain links TRBV18 with TRBJ2-7, with D possibly matching TRBD2 (6 bases). Trimming removed 3 bases from V and 3 bases from J, with 6 bases in between. Per the germline V gene, CDR1 is KGHSH and CDR2 is LQKENI. The CDR3 covers 12 residues. The CDR3: CASSPGGYEQYF. The CDR3 region has the DNA TGTGCCAGCTCACCGGGGGGCTACGAGCAGTACTTC. Full variable domain (outside the CDR3, taken from reference TRBV18 and TRBJ2-7): NAGVMQNPRHLVRRRGQEARLRCSPMKGHSHVYWYRQLPEEGLKFMVYLQKENIIDESGMPKERFSAEFPKEGPSILRIQQVVRGDSAAYFCASSPGGYEQYFGPGTRLTVT.